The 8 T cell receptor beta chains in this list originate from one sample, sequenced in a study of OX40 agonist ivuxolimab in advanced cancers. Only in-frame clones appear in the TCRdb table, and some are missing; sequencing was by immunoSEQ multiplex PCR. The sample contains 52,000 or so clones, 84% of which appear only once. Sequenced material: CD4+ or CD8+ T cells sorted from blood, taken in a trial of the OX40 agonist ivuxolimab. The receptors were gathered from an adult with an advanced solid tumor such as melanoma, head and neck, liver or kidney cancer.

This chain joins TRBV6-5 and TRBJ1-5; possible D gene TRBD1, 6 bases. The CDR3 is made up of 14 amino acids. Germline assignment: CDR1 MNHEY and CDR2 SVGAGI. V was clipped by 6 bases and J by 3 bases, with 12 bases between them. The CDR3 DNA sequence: TGTGCCAGCAGGATCACAGGGACCAATCAGCCCCAGCATTTT. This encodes CASRITGTNQPQHF.

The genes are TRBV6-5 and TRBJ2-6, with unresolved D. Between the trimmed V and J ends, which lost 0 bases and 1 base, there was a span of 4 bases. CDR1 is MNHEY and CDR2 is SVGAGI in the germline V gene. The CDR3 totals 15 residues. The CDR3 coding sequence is TGTGCCAGCAGTTACTCGAGTTCTGGGGCCAACGTCCTGACTTTC. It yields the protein CASSYSSSGANVLTF.

Here the CDR3 reads CASSAGQGVEAFF. CDR3 nucleotides: TGTGCCAGCAGCGCGGGACAGGGCGTTGAAGCTTTCTTT. V and J are TRBV9 and TRBJ1-1, with 9 bases lining up with TRBD1. Per germline, CDR1 SGDLS and CDR2 YYNGEE. The CDR3 has 13 amino acids. Trimming took 3 bases from V and 7 from J; bases not matched to a gene: 4.

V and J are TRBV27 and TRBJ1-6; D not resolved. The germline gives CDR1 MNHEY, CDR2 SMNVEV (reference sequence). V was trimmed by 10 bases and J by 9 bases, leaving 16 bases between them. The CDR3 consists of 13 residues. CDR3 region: CATKNGRVSPLHF. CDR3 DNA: TGTGCCACCAAAAACGGCAGAGTTTCACCCCTCCACTTT.

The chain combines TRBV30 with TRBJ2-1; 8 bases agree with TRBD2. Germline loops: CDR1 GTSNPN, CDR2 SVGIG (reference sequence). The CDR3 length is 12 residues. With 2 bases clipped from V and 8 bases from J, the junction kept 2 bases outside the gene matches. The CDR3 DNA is TGTGCCTGGAGTCCGGGGGGGGATGAGCAGTTCTTC. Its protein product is CAWSPGGDEQFF. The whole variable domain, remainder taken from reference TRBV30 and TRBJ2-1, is SQTIHQWPATLVQPVGSPLSLECTVEGTSNPNLYWYRQAAGRGLQLLFYSVGIGQISSEVPQNLSASRPQDRQFILSSKKLLLSDSGFYLCAWSPGGDEQFFGPGTRLTVL.

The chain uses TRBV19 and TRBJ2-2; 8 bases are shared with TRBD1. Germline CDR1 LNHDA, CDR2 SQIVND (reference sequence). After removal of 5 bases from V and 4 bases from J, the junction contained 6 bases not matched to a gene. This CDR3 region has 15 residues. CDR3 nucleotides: TGTGCCAGTAGTGTTCAGGGGGCGAGCACCGGGGAGCTGTTTTTT. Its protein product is CASSVQGASTGELFF. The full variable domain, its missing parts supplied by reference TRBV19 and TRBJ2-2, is DGGITQSPKYLFRKEGQNVTLSCEQNLNHDAMYWYRQDPGQGLRLIYYSQIVNDFQKGDIAEGYSVSREKKESFPLTVTSAQKNPTAFYLCASSVQGASTGELFFGEGSRLTVL.

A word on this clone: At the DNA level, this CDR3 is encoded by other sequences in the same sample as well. As DNA, the CDR3 is TGTGCCAGCAGCGTAACAGGCAGCACAGATACGCAGTATTTT. Its translation is CASSVTGSTDTQYF. This sequence joins TRBV9 and TRBJ2-3, with a possible D match to TRBD1 (5 bases). With 1 base removed from V and 0 bases from J, the gap between germline ends came to 6 bases. Germline CDR1 reads SGDLS; CDR2 reads YYNGEE. The CDR3 is 14 residues long.

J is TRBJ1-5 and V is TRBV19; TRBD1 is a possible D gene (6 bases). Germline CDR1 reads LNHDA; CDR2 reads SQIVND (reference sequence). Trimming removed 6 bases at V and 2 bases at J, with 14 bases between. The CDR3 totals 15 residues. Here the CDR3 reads CASSRGGAGNQPQHF. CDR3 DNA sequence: TGTGCCAGTAGCCGGGGGGGGGCAGGCAATCAGCCCCAGCATTTT.